This T cell receptor beta chain was documented in a study of metastatic and nonmetastatic thyroid tumors. Study overall: The study looked at repertoires side by side in blood and in tumor or nodule tissue from malignant and benign thyroid patients. Study observations and caveats: Versus benign nodules, malignant thyroid tumors reportedly had significantly higher TCR beta diversity, in blood and tumor.

In its sample, this clone ranks as medium-sized (0.01 to 0.1%). Its specificity is unknown. All patients reached thyroid surgery having received no treatment beforehand. TCRdb reprocessed the PCR reads via MiXCR. The top ten hold over 11% of the sample, which has almost 25,000 clones, 13% seen once. CDR1 is MNHEY and CDR2 is SVGAGI in the germline V gene. V lost 0 bases and J 1 base, leaving 12 bases between the germline ends. The length of the CDR3 is 17 residues. This receptor was identified in a female donor with papillary thyroid cancer or a benign thyroid nodule (not recorded which). Some clones in this sample may be carry-over from other donors' samples. Material for sequencing was blood. This chain links TRBV6-5 with TRBJ2-2; D not resolved. The CDR3 here is CASSYSTDFRNTGELFF. CDR3 DNA: TGTGCCAGCAGTTACTCAACAGATTTCAGGAACACCGGGGAGCTGTTTTTT.